The following is a TCR beta chain sequence with its context. Its antigen is unknown. The record originates from a study of long-term antiretroviral therapy in people with HIV. Points from the study as a whole: Despite increasing after ART, diversity remained lower than that of transplant donor controls.

Germline assignment: CDR1 MGHDK and CDR2 SYGVNS. The CDR3 sequence is 15 residues long. V was pared by 1 base and J by 5 bases, with 14 bases between. Assay version v3.0 of immunoSEQ was used, and it was run at survey level. Only in-frame clones appear in the TCRdb table, and some are missing; sequencing was by immunoSEQ multiplex PCR. The sample gives about 35,000 clones, approximately 85% of which show up once; under 12% is in the top ten. The V call is TRBV25-1, the J call TRBJ1-2, with D hard to call. The sample in question was unsorted PBMCs, obtained 2.2 years after starting antiretroviral therapy. This clonotype was obtained from a man younger than 35 with HIV. CDR3 bases: TGTGCCAGCAGTGAATTGAACGTATACCCGTATGGCTACACCTTC. Protein product: CASSELNVYPYGYTF.